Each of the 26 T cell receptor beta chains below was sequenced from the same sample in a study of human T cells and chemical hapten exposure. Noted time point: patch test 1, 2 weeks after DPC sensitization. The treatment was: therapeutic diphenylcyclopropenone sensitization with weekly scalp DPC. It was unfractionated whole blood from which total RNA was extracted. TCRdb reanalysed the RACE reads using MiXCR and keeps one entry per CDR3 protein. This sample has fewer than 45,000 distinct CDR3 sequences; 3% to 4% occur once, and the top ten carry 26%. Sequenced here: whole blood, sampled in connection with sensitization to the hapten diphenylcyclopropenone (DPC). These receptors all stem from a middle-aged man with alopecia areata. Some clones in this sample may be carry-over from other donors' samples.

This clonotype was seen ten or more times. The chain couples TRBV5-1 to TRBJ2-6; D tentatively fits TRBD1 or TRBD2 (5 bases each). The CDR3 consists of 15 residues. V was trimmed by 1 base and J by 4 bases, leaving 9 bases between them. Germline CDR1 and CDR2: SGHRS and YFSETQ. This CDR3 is CASSLLGVGANVLTF. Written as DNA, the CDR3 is TGCGCCAGCAGCTTGTTGGGGGTCGGGGCCAACGTCCTGACTTTC.

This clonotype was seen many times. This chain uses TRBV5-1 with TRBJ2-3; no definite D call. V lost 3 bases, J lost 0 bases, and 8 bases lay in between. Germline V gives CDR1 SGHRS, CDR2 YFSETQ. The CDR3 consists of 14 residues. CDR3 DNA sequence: TGCGCCAGCAGCTCCGGACGGAGCACAGATACGCAGTATTTT. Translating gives CASSSGRSTDTQYF. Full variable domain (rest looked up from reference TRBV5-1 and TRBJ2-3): KAGVTQTPRYLIKTRGQQVTLSCSPISGHRSVSWYQQTPGQGLQFLFEYFSETQRNKGNFPGRFSGRQFSNSRSEMNVSTLELGDSALYLCASSSGRSTDTQYFGPGTRLTVL.

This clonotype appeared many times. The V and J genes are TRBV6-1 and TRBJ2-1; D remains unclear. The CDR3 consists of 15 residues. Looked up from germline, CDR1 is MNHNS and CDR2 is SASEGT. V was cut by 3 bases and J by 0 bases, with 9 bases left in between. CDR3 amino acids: CASSELRISYNEQFF. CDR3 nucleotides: TGTGCCAGCAGTGAGTTGCGTATCTCCTACAATGAGCAGTTCTTC.

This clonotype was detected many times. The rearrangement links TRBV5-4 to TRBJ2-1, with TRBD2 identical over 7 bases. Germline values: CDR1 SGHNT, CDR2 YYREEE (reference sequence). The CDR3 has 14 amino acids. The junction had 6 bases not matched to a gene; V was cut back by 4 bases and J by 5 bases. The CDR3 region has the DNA TGTGCCAGCAGCAGGGGACTAACAGACAATGAGCAGTTCTTC. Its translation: CASSRGLTDNEQFF.

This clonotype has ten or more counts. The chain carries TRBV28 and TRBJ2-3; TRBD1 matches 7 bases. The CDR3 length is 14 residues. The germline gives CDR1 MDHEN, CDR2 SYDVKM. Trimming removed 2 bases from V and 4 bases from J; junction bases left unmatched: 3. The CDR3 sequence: CASSLPTGPDTQYF. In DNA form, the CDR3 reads TGTGCCAGCAGTTTACCGACAGGGCCAGATACGCAGTATTTT.

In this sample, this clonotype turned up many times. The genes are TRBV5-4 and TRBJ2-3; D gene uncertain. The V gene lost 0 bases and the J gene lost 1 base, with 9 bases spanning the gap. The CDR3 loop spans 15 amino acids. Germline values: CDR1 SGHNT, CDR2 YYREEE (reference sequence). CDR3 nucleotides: TGTGCCAGCAGCTTGGGTGGTCTTGGCACAGATACGCAGTATTTT. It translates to CASSLGGLGTDTQYF. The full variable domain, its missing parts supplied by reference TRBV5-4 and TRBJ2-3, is ETGVTQSPTHLIKTRGQQVTLRCSSQSGHNTVSWYQQALGQGPQFIFQYYREEENGRGNFPPRFSGLQFPNYSSELNVNALELDDSALYLCASSLGGLGTDTQYFGPGTRLTVL.

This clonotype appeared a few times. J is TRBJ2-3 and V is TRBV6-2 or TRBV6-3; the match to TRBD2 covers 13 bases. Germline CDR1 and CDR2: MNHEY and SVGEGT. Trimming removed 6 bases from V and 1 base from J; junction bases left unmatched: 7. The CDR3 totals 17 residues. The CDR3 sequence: CASRRTSGRGGTDTQYF. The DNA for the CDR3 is TGTGCCAGCAGACGGACTAGCGGGAGAGGAGGCACAGATACGCAGTATTTT.

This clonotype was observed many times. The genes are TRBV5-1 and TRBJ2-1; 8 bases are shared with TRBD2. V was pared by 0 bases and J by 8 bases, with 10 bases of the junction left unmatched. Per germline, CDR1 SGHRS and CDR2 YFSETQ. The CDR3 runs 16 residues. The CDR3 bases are TGCGCCAGCAGCTTGGGGGCCGGGAGGGCCTCCCATGAGCAGTTCTTC. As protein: CASSLGAGRASHEQFF.

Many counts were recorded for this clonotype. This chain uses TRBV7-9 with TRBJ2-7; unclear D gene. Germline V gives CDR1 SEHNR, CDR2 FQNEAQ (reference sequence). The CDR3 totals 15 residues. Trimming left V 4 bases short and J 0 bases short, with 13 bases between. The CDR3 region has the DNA TGTGCCAGCAGCTCAAGACGTACGGCCTCCTACGAGCAGTACTTC. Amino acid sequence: CASSSRRTASYEQYF.

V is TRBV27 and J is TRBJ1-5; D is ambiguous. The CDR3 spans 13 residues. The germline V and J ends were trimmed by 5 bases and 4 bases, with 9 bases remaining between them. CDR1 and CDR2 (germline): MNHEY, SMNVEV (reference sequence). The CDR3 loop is CASSADRNQPQHF. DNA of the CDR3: TGTGCCAGCAGTGCGGACCGGAATCAGCCCCAGCATTTT.

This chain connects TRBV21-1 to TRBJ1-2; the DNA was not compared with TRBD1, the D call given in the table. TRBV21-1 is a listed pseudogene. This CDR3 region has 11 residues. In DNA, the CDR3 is TGTGCCAGCAGCAACGGGGCAGTCTTCATCTTC. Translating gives CASSNGAVFIF.

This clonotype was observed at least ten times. This CDR3 reads CSARGTGTNYGYTF. CDR3 bases: TGCAGTGCTAGGGGGACAGGGACTAACTATGGCTACACCTTC. The chain carries TRBV20-1 and TRBJ1-2; 9 bases agree with TRBD1. This CDR3 has 14 residues. Germline V lookup: CDR1 DFQATT, CDR2 SNEGSKA (reference sequence). V was clipped by 3 bases and J by 0 bases; unmatched bases: 2.

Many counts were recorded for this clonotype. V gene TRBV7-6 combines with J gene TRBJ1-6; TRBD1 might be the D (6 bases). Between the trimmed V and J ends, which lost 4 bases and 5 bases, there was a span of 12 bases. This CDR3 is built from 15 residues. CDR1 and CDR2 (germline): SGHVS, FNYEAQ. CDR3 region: CASSSLGQNNSPLHF. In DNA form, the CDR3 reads TGTGCCAGCAGCTCGCTTGGACAGAATAATTCACCCCTCCACTTT.

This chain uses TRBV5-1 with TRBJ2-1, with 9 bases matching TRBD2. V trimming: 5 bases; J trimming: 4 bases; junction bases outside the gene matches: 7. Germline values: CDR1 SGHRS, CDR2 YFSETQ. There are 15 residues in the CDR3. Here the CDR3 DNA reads TGCGCCAGCAGAATTAGCGGGGGCAAGTACAATGAGCAGTTCTTC. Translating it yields CASRISGGKYNEQFF.

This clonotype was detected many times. The CDR3: CALSRTGSEGEQYF. The CDR3 DNA is TGCGCCCTATCCCGAACAGGGTCAGAGGGCGAGCAGTACTTC. This chain joins TRBV5-1 and TRBJ2-7; tentatively, D is TRBD1 (6 bases). The CDR3 spans 14 residues. CDR1 is SGHRS and CDR2 is YFSETQ in the germline V gene. Between the trimmed V and J ends, which lost 10 bases and 6 bases, there was a span of 23 bases.

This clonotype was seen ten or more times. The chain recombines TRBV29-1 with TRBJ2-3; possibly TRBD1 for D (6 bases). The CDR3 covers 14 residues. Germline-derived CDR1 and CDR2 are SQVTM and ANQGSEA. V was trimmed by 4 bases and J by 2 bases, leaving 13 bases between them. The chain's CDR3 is CSVGGRGLTDTQYF. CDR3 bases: TGCAGCGTTGGTGGCAGGGGTCTCACAGATACGCAGTATTTT.

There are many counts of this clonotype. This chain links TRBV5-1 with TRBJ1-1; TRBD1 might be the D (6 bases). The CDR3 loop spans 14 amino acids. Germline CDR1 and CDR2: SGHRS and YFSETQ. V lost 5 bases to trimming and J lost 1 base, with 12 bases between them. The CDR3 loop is CASRRGQENTEAFF. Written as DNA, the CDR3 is TGCGCCAGCAGGCGGGGACAAGAGAACACTGAAGCTTTCTTT.

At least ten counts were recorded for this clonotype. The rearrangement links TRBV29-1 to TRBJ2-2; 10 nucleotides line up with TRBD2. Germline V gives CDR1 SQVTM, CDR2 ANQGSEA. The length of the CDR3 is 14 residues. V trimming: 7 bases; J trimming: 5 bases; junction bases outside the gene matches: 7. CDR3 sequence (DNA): TGCAGCGCCCTAGCGGGGGCGTATACCGGGGAGCTGTTTTTT. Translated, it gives CSALAGAYTGELFF.

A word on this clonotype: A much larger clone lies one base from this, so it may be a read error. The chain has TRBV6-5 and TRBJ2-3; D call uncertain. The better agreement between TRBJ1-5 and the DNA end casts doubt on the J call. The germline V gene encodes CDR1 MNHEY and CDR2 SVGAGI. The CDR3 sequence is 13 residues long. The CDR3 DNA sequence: TGTGCCAGCAGTTACGAGGCGGCTGATACGCAGCATTTT. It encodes CASSYEAADTQHF.

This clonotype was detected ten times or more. This CDR3 is CSVMTGGSNQPQHF. CDR3 bases: TGCAGCGTCATGACAGGGGGAAGCAATCAGCCCCAGCATTTT. The V call is TRBV29-1, the J call TRBJ1-5, with TRBD1 identical over 9 bases. Germline loops: CDR1 SQVTM, CDR2 ANQGSEA. Losses at the gene ends were 6 bases for V and 1 base for J; bases not matched to a gene: 4. There are 14 residues in the CDR3.

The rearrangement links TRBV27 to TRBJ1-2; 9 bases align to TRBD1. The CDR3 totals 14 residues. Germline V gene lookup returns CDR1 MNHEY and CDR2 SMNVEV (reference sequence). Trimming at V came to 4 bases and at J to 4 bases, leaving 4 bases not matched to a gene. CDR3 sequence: CASSWTGESYGYTF. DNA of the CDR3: TGTGCCAGCAGTTGGACAGGGGAAAGCTATGGCTACACCTTC.

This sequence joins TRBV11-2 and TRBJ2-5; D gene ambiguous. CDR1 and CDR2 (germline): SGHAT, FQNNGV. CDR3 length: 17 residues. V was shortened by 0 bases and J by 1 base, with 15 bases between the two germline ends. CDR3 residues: CASSLEGRLVGQETQYF. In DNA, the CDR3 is TGTGCCAGCAGCTTAGAAGGTCGGCTAGTGGGCCAAGAGACCCAGTACTTC.

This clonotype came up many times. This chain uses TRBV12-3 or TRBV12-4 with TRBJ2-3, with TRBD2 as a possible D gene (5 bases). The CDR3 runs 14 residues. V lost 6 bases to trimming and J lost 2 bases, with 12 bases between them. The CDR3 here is CASSPSGPTDTQYF. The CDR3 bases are TGTGCCAGCAGCCCAAGCGGACCCACAGATACGCAGTATTTT.

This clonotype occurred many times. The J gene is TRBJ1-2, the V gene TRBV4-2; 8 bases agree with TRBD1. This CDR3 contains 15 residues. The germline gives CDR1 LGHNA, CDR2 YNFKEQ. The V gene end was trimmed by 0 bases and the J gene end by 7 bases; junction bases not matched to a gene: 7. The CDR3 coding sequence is TGTGCCAGCAGCCAAGAGGACAGGGCCAGCGGTGGCTACACCTTC. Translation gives CASSQEDRASGGYTF.

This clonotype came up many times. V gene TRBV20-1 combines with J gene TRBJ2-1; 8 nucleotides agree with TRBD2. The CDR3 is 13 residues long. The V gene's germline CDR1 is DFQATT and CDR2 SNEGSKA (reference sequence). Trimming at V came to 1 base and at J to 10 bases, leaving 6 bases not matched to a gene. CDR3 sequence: CSARGGRLAEQFF. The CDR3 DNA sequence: TGCAGTGCTAGAGGTGGAAGACTAGCGGAGCAGTTCTTC.

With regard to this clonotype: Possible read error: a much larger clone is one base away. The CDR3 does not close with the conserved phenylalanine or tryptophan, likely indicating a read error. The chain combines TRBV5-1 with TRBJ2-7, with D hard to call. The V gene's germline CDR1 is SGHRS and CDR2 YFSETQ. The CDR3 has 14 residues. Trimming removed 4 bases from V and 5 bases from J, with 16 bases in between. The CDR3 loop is CASSPQLSTHEQYL. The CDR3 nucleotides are TGCGCCAGCAGCCCACAACTGAGTACCCACGAGCAGTACTTA.